The T cell receptor beta chain described here comes from a study of T cell changes during pregnancy in multiple sclerosis. CDR3 length: 14 residues. The V end lost 5 bases, the J end lost 6 bases, and 17 bases lay between the germline ends. The germline gives CDR1 SGHDT, CDR2 YYEEEE. TCRdb's copy holds only in-frame clones and misses some; the assay was immunoSEQ multiplex PCR. The table shows around 100,000 clones, with approximately 89% occurring only once. The J gene is TRBJ1-1, the V gene TRBV5-6, with D possibly being TRBD1 (5 bases). The starting material was peripheral blood, obtained after pregnancy. The sequence derives from a female donor with multiple sclerosis, enrolled in a pregnancy study. The CDR3: CASRRTGGKAEAFF. The CDR3 nucleotides read TGTGCCAGCAGACGGACGGGGGGGAAGGCTGAAGCTTTCTTT.